This paragraph covers one T cell receptor (beta chain) sequence. Antigen unknown. A TCRbeta library incorporating unique molecular identifiers was prepared. TCRdb recomputed calls from the PCR reads with MiXCR, one row per CDR3 protein. The sample lists about 830,000 distinct CDR3 sequences, around 15% occurring once. This specimen comes from a study of T-cell reconstitution after alpha-beta-depleted transplantation in children. Study results and caveats: After transplant, at about two months, alpha-beta T cells were reportedly derived from several hundred expanded graft clones.

Trimming shortened V by 2 bases and J by 7 bases, and 11 bases separated the two germline ends. The CDR3 is made up of 13 amino acids. In germline, CDR1 is SEHNR, CDR2 FQNEAQ (reference sequence). V gene TRBV7-9 combines with J gene TRBJ1-2; D not resolved. Sequenced here: PBMCs, mostly from graft donor cells, sampled 360 days after TCRalphabeta/CD19-depleted stem cell transplant. This clonotype was sampled from a male patient younger than 18 who had a stem cell transplant for acute lymphoblastic leukemia, so the T cells may come from the graft donor. CDR3 in amino acids: CASSLSTPSGYTF. The DNA for the CDR3 is TGTGCCAGCAGCTTATCAACCCCCTCTGGCTACACCTTC.